Each of the 3 T cell receptor beta chains below was sequenced from the same sample in a study of cytomegalovirus exposure and HLA in healthy donors (dated by TCRdb to the late 2010s). The method was the immunoSEQ multiplex PCR assay. A mixture of 60 forward primers for TCR Vbeta segments and 13 reverse primers for TCR Jbeta segments was used in the multiplex PCR. Here the immuneACCESS table is served through TCRdb, limited to in-frame sequences with V and J called. Missing clones are a known gap in these copies; in checked studies unresolved V genes cover under half, and the rest lacks a known reason. The sample yields more than 95,000 clones; 78% were counted once. Roughly 1.8% of the sample is taken by the ten largest. Sequencing was done on a sample of PBMCs. The receptors were gathered from a woman aged 40 to 50 in good health and CMV-seronegative.

The chain combines TRBV25-1 with TRBJ2-1; TRBD2 might be the D (5 bases). This CDR3 has 14 amino acids. The germline V and J ends were trimmed by 6 bases and 2 bases, with 11 bases remaining between them. Germline V gene data show CDR1 as MGHDK and CDR2 as SYGVNS. The CDR3 coding sequence is TGTGCCAGCAGAAAGCGGTTTACCTACAATGAGCAGTTCTTC. It codes for CASRKRFTYNEQFF.

The gene calls are TRBV27 and TRBJ2-5; D may be TRBD2 (5 bases). Trimming cost V 6 bases and J 2 bases, with 16 bases left between them. This CDR3 is 15 amino acids long. The germline gives CDR1 MNHEY, CDR2 SMNVEV (reference sequence). This CDR3 reads CASRVNRSGQETQYF. The CDR3 DNA sequence: TGTGCCAGCAGAGTTAACCGGTCGGGGCAAGAGACCCAGTACTTC.

The CDR3 nucleotides read TGTGCCAGCAGCTTTAGGACAGCAAGCACAGATACGCAGTATTTT. Amino acids: CASSFRTASTDTQYF. The rearrangement joins TRBV11-2 to TRBJ2-3; D perhaps matches TRBD1 (6 bases). The V and J ends lost 3 bases and 0 bases respectively, with 10 bases between them. The CDR3 is 15 amino acids. Looked up from germline, CDR1 is SGHAT and CDR2 is FQNNGV.